A single sample gave rise to the 24 T cell receptor beta chains below, sequenced in a study of blood T cell repertoires in COVID-19. Profiling relied on immunoSEQ multiplex PCR, and the TCRdb table lists in-frame clones only, not all of them. The repertoire has roughly 250,000 clones, approximately 88% of them found once; the top ten carry about 1.2%. Material for sequencing was PBMCs or T cells enriched from blood (not recorded which). All receptors come from a woman between 35 and 50 years old with acute COVID-19.

This rearrangement joins TRBV5-4 to TRBJ2-5, with D possibly being TRBD2 (6 bases). With 2 bases removed from V and 5 bases from J, the gap between germline ends came to 16 bases. Germline V lookup: CDR1 SGHNT, CDR2 YYREEE (reference sequence). The CDR3 is 15 residues long. The CDR3 DNA reads TGTGCCAGCAGCTTTTCAGACGGAGGGCGGGAGACCCAGTACTTC. It is translated as CASSFSDGGRETQYF.

J is TRBJ1-3 and V is TRBV9, with D maybe TRBD1 (5 bases). Trimming removed 4 bases at V and 0 bases at J, with 17 bases between. This CDR3 region has 17 residues. Germline assignment: CDR1 SGDLS and CDR2 YYNGEE. Here the CDR3 reads CASSPNLGGGSGNTIYF. Here the CDR3 DNA reads TGTGCCAGCAGCCCAAATCTTGGGGGGGGCTCTGGAAACACCATATATTTT.

The chain joins TRBV27 to TRBJ2-7, with D uncertain. The CDR3 sequence is 15 residues long. Germline V CDR1 and CDR2: MNHEY, SMNVEV (reference sequence). The germline V and J ends were trimmed by 7 bases and 2 bases, with 18 bases remaining between them. CDR3: CASIKTVGSTYEQYF. In DNA form, the CDR3 reads TGTGCCAGCATCAAGACTGTAGGTAGCACCTACGAGCAGTACTTC.

The chain joins TRBV27 to TRBJ2-3; 10 positions agree with TRBD2. CDR1 and CDR2 from the germline V gene are MNHEY and SMNVEV (reference sequence). The V segment lost 3 bases and the J segment 5 bases; nucleotides outside the gene matches: 8. CDR3 length: 16 amino acids. In DNA, the CDR3 is TGTGCCAGCAGTTTGTGGCTAGCGGGAGATGGAGATACGCAGTATTTT. Its protein product is CASSLWLAGDGDTQYF.

The chain couples TRBV3-1 (or the pseudogene TRBV3-2) to TRBJ1-5; 12 nucleotides agree with TRBD1. The trim removed 1 base at V and 7 bases at J, leaving 5 bases unmatched. Looked up from germline, CDR1 is LGHDT and CDR2 is YNNKEL (reference sequence). The CDR3 has 16 residues. In DNA form, the CDR3 reads TGTGCCAGCAGCCAAGGGGGACAGGGGGCAGGACAGCCCCAGCATTTT. This translates into CASSQGGQGAGQPQHF.

This chain links TRBV7-8 with TRBJ1-2, with 10 bases lining up with TRBD1. From germline, CDR1 is SGHVS and CDR2 FQNEAQ. V shed 1 base, J shed 7 bases, and the junction held 3 bases outside the gene matches. CDR3 length equals 14 residues. As DNA, the CDR3 is TGTGCCAGCAGCTTAGGGGACAGGGGACGTGGCTACACCTTC. Amino acid sequence: CASSLGDRGRGYTF.

CDR3 loop: CASSYMGTGFNYGYTF. Written as DNA, the CDR3 is TGTGCCAGCAGTTACATGGGGACAGGGTTCAACTATGGCTACACCTTC. This chain uses TRBV6-2 or TRBV6-3 with TRBJ1-2; 9 bases map to TRBD1. V lost 2 bases, J lost 2 bases, and 6 bases stayed unmatched. Germline CDR1 and CDR2: MNHEY and SVGEGT. This CDR3 contains 16 residues.

The rearrangement joins TRBV6-1 to TRBJ1-3; 7 nucleotides align to TRBD1. This CDR3 region has 15 residues. V trimming: 3 bases; J trimming: 7 bases; junction bases outside the gene matches: 9. Germline lookup yields CDR1 MNHNS and CDR2 SASEGT. The CDR3: CASSERQGFRNTIYF. In DNA, the CDR3 is TGTGCCAGCAGTGAGCGACAGGGATTCAGGAACACCATATATTTT.

The chain joins TRBV5-6 to TRBJ1-2; no firm D call. The length of the CDR3 is 17 residues. Trimming removed 0 bases from V and 2 bases from J, with 17 bases in between. Germline-derived CDR1 and CDR2 are SGHDT and YYEEEE. The CDR3 is CASSLGTVPIPNYGYTF. For the CDR3, the DNA is TGTGCCAGCAGCTTGGGGACTGTACCTATCCCCAACTATGGCTACACCTTC.

The chain has TRBV2 and TRBJ1-5; D might be TRBD1 (5 bases). The germline gives CDR1 SNHLY, CDR2 FYNNEI. This CDR3 contains 13 residues. With 1 base removed from V and 11 bases from J, the gap between germline ends came to 12 bases. Written as DNA, the CDR3 is TGTGCCAGCAGTGAAGGTCTGCAGGGTGCCCAGCATTTT. Encoded protein: CASSEGLQGAQHF.

The J gene is TRBJ1-5, the V gene TRBV7-2; perhaps TRBD1 as D (6 bases). The germline V gene has CDR1 SGHTA and CDR2 FQGNSA. V was trimmed by 0 bases and J by 3 bases, leaving 12 bases between them. The CDR3 extends over 16 amino acids. The CDR3 nucleotides read TGTGCCAGCAGCTTAGCAGCGGGGGGCTACAATCAGCCCCAGCATTTT. Amino acid sequence: CASSLAAGGYNQPQHF.

The CDR3 coding sequence is TGCGCCAGCAGCACCGGTGGTACAGGGGAGAACAATGAGCAGTTCTTC. Amino acid sequence: CASSTGGTGENNEQFF. This chain joins TRBV5-1 and TRBJ2-1; 7 bases map to TRBD1. Germline V lookup: CDR1 SGHRS, CDR2 YFSETQ. Trimming took 4 bases from V and 5 from J; bases not matched to a gene: 12. The CDR3 runs to 16 residues.

V gene TRBV18 combines with J gene TRBJ1-5; D is ambiguous. There are 12 residues in the CDR3. The germline V and J ends were trimmed by 2 bases and 6 bases, with 5 bases remaining between them. Per the germline V gene, CDR1 is KGHSH and CDR2 is LQKENI. The CDR3 loop is CASSPEGQPQHF. CDR3 coding DNA: TGTGCCAGCTCACCAGAGGGTCAGCCCCAGCATTTT.

This clone came up a few times. The chain carries TRBV20-1 and TRBJ2-1; 10 nucleotides match TRBD2. Germline V gene sequence: CDR1 DFQATT, CDR2 SNEGSKA (reference sequence). Trimming at V came to 3 bases and at J to 4 bases, leaving 12 bases not matched to a gene. This CDR3 has 17 residues. Here the CDR3 DNA reads TGCAGTGCTAGTCTAGCGGGAGTAGGGGATTGGTACAATGAGCAGTTCTTC. Its protein product is CSASLAGVGDWYNEQFF.

The chain links TRBV2 to TRBJ1-3, with TRBD1 identical over 7 bases. The germline V gene has CDR1 SNHLY and CDR2 FYNNEI. V trimming: 7 bases; J trimming: 2 bases; junction bases outside the gene matches: 5. This CDR3 spans 14 amino acids. This CDR3 reads CASKSGTAGNTIYF. As DNA, the CDR3 is TGTGCCAGCAAATCCGGGACAGCTGGAAACACCATATATTTT.

The rearrangement links TRBV28 to TRBJ1-1, with 7 bases matching TRBD1. With 2 bases clipped from V and 3 bases from J, the junction kept 9 bases outside the gene matches. In germline, CDR1 is MDHEN, CDR2 SYDVKM. The CDR3 has 16 amino acids. The CDR3 sequence is CASSLPALTGDTEAFF. Written as DNA, the CDR3 is TGTGCCAGCAGTTTACCCGCTTTAACAGGGGACACTGAAGCTTTCTTT.

V is TRBV5-1 and J is TRBJ2-1, with 8 bases aligning to TRBD1. V lost 4 bases and J lost 1; bases outside the gene matches: 7. From germline, CDR1 is SGHRS and CDR2 YFSETQ. The CDR3 is 16 amino acids. The CDR3 nucleotides are TGCGCCAGCAGCAGAACAGGGGGAACGTCCTACAATGAGCAGTTCTTC. It translates to CASSRTGGTSYNEQFF.

The chain combines TRBV2 with TRBJ1-5; D is possibly TRBD1 (5 bases). The CDR3 has 15 amino acids. Germline CDR1 SNHLY, CDR2 FYNNEI. Trimming removed 4 bases from V and 4 bases from J, with 14 bases in between. The CDR3 nucleotides read TGTGCCAGCAGTGTTGGGCAGGGAGGAAATCAGCCCCAGCATTTT. Translation gives CASSVGQGGNQPQHF.

The chain couples TRBV4-3 to TRBJ1-6; weak D call: TRBD1 (6 bases). CDR1 and CDR2 (germline): LGHNA, YSLEER. The CDR3 runs to 16 residues. Trimming pared 4 bases from V and 0 bases from J, leaving 10 bases between. The CDR3 DNA sequence: TGCGCCAGCAGCCTCAAACAGGGCTCCTATAATTCACCCCTCCACTTT. It encodes CASSLKQGSYNSPLHF.

The chain uses TRBV11-2 and TRBJ2-1; the match to TRBD2 covers 8 bases. CDR3 length: 17 amino acids. V shed 0 bases and J 6 bases; nucleotides not matched to a gene: 10. Germline V gene lookup returns CDR1 SGHAT and CDR2 FQNNGV. DNA for the CDR3: TGTGCCAGCAGCTTAGAAATGGGGCGGGAGGCGGGCAATGAGCAGTTCTTC. Its protein is CASSLEMGREAGNEQFF.

V gene TRBV21-1 combines with J gene TRBJ2-1; TRBD2 reflects the table's D call only, with no check against the DNA. TRBV21-1 is flagged as a pseudogene. The CDR3 totals 16 residues. CDR3 coding DNA: TGTGCCAGCAGCAAAGTAGGCCGGGTGGGCTACAATGAGCAGTTCTTC. Translated: CASSKVGRVGYNEQFF.

Details on this clone: This same CDR3 is encoded by further DNA sequences in the sample. V and J are TRBV7-9 and TRBJ2-5, with a weak D call TRBD1 (5 bases). V lost 3 bases to trimming and J lost 2 bases, with 10 bases between them. Germline V gene lookup returns CDR1 SEHNR and CDR2 FQNEAQ (reference sequence). The CDR3 is 14 residues long. CDR3 sequence reads: CASSFSQGQETQYF. Written as DNA, the CDR3 is TGTGCCAGCAGCTTTTCTCAGGGACAAGAGACCCAGTACTTC.

J is TRBJ2-5 and V is TRBV21-1; the D call TRBD2 from the table was never checked on the DNA. TRBV21-1 is shown as a pseudogene. The CDR3 is 13 amino acids. The CDR3 reads CASSDGLDETQYF. As DNA, the CDR3 is TGTGCCAGCAGCGACGGACTAGATGAGACCCAGTACTTC.

V and J are TRBV27 and TRBJ2-5; 9 bases fit TRBD1. This CDR3 is 14 amino acids long. CDR1 is MNHEY, CDR2 SMNVEV, per germline (reference sequence). J lost 4 bases, V lost 8 bases, and 8 bases had no gene match. CDR3 sequence: CASSKGQGVETQYF. In DNA form, the CDR3 reads TGTGCCAGCTCTAAGGGACAGGGAGTAGAGACCCAGTACTTC.